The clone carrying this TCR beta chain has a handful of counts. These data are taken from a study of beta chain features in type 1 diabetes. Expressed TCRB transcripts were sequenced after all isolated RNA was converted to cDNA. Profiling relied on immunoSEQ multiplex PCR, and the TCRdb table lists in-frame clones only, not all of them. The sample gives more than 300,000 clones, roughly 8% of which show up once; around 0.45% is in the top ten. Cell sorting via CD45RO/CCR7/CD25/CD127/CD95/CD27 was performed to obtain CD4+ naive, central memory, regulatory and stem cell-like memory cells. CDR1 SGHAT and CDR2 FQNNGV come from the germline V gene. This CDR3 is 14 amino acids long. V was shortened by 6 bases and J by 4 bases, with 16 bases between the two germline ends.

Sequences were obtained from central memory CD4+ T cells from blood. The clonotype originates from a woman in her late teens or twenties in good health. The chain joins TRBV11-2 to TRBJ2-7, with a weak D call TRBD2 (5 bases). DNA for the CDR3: TGTGCCAGCAGTAAAGAGGGAGCAGGATACGAGCAGTACTTC. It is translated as CASSKEGAGYEQYF.